A selection of T cell receptor beta chains follows, all from one sample in a study of blood T cell repertoires in COVID-19. Repertoires were generated with immunoSEQ multiplex PCR, while TCRdb's copy carries only in-frame clones and drops some. The repertoire includes 130,000 to 150,000 clones, 70% to 85% of them detected once, and around 9.6% sits in the top ten. The sequenced sample was peripheral blood. The receptors here all came from a man in his 60s with active or convalescent COVID-19. The CDR3 runs from the conserved cysteine through the conserved F or W. Fields, in order: V gene, CDR3 length, clone size, D gene, J gene, CDR3 protein, CDR3 DNA. D genes are given only for firm matches. For some rows the clone size is stated as once, few or many, or as a class when expanded; others skip it.

TRBV5-1	17	-	TRBD1	TRBJ1-1	CASSFSWDRTTNTEAFF	TGCGCCAGCAGCTTCTCTTGGGACAGGACGACAAACACTGAAGCTTTCTTT
TRBV5-1	13	-	-	TRBJ2-5	CASSFGGQETQYF	TGCGCCAGCAGCTTTGGCGGACAAGAGACCCAGTACTTC
TRBV21-1	17	-	-	TRBJ2-2	CASSKYGGVGHIGELFF	TGTGCCAGCAGCAAATACGGGGGAGTCGGGCACATCGGGGAGCTGTTTTTT
TRBV5-5	14	-	TRBD1	TRBJ1-2	CASSFGTGQSGYTF	TGTGCCAGCAGCTTCGGGACAGGGCAATCTGGCTACACCTTC
TRBV9	15	once	-	TRBJ1-5	CASSVGAQGSQPQHF	TGTGCCAGCAGCGTAGGGGCGCAGGGGAGTCAGCCCCAGCATTTT
TRBV11-3	19	-	TRBD1	TRBJ1-3	CASSALNRRTGWQGNTIYF	TGTGCCAGCAGTGCCTTGAACCGGCGGACAGGGTGGCAAGGAAACACCATATATTTT
TRBV7-2	16	-	TRBD1	TRBJ2-1	CASSLGGQGLFNEQFF	TGTGCCAGCAGCTTAGGGGGACAGGGTCTATTCAATGAGCAGTTCTTC
TRBV27	14	-	-	TRBJ1-4	CASSTSRDILDLFF	TGTGCCAGCAGTACGTCCCGGGACATATTAGATCTGTTTTTT
TRBV19	15	-	-	TRBJ1-5	CASSSSGSSNQPQHF	TGTGCCAGTAGTAGTTCAGGAAGTAGCAATCAGCCCCAGCATTTT
TRBV19	14	-	-	TRBJ1-1	CASRPTVSNTEAFF	TGTGCCAGTAGACCGACAGTAAGTAACACTGAAGCTTTCTTT
TRBV6-5	14	-	-	TRBJ1-3	CASGSWQALHTIYF	TGTGCCAGCGGTTCTTGGCAGGCCTTACACACCATATATTTT
TRBV5-6	16	-	TRBD1	TRBJ1-1	CASRLGTASVGIEAFF	TGTGCCAGCAGACTAGGGACAGCGAGCGTGGGGATTGAAGCTTTCTTT
TRBV9	16	-	TRBD2	TRBJ2-3	CASSLTSGIGTDTQYF	TGTGCCAGCAGCCTGACTAGCGGGATAGGAACAGATACGCAGTATTTT
TRBV9	15	once	TRBD1	TRBJ1-3	CASSQGGLSGNTIYF	TGTGCCAGCAGCCAAGGGGGCCTCTCTGGAAACACCATATATTTT
TRBV4-3	17	once	-	TRBJ2-6	CASSQDHFGRGANVLTF	TGCGCCAGCAGCCAAGATCATTTTGGCAGGGGGGCCAACGTCCTGACTTTC
TRBV6-5	14	-	TRBD2	TRBJ2-1	CASSPAGGLSEQFF	TGTGCCAGCAGTCCAGCGGGAGGGCTAAGTGAGCAGTTCTTC
TRBV7-2	14	-	-	TRBJ1-1	CASSPGQLNTEAFF	TGTGCCAGCAGCCCAGGACAGCTTAACACTGAAGCTTTCTTT
TRBV18	16	-	-	TRBJ2-6	CASSPGRVTGANVLTF	TGTGCCAGCTCACCCGGCAGGGTCACTGGGGCCAACGTCCTGACTTTC
TRBV5-6	13	-	-	TRBJ1-3	CASSPYSGNTIYF	TGTGCCAGCAGCCCTTACTCTGGAAACACCATATATTTT
TRBV6-2/TRBV6-3	16	-	-	TRBJ1-1	CASSPRASYGYTEAFF	TGTGCCAGCAGTCCGAGGGCCAGTTATGGGTACACTGAAGCTTTCTTT
TRBV19	12	-	TRBD1	TRBJ2-1	CASRGDSNEQFF	TGTGCCAGTAGGGGGGACAGCAATGAGCAGTTCTTC
TRBV6-2/TRBV6-3	16	-	-	TRBJ2-3	CASSIRAAPGTDTQYF	TGTGCCAGCAGTATCAGAGCGGCCCCCGGCACAGATACGCAGTATTTT
TRBV6-5	13	-	-	TRBJ1-2	CASSYDPPGGYTF	TGTGCCAGCAGTTACGACCCCCCGGGGGGCTACACCTTC
TRBV7-7	17	-	TRBD1	TRBJ2-1	CASSPLAGTGRNNEQFF	TGTGCCAGCAGCCCCTTAGCCGGGACAGGGCGAAACAATGAGCAGTTCTTC
TRBV13	16	-	TRBD2	TRBJ2-2	CASSLVASGNTGELFF	TGTGCCAGCAGCTTAGTTGCTAGCGGGAACACCGGGGAGCTGTTTTTT
TRBV7-9	14	few	-	TRBJ1-1	CASSVSLGRDEAFF	TGTGCCAGCAGCGTCTCCCTGGGCCGCGATGAAGCTTTCTTT
TRBV11-2	18	once	TRBD2	TRBJ2-3	CASSSYPPGTSGADTQYF	TGTGCCAGCAGCTCCTACCCACCTGGGACTAGCGGGGCAGATACGCAGTATTTT
TRBV30	14	-	TRBD1	TRBJ1-2	CAWNGGGQFPGYTF	TGTGCCTGGAACGGAGGGGGACAGTTCCCAGGGTACACCTTC
TRBV3-1/TRBV3-2	13	-	-	TRBJ2-7	CASSLRTAGEQYF	TGTGCCAGCAGCCTTCGTACAGCTGGGGAGCAGTACTTC
TRBV7-9	14	-	-	TRBJ1-5	CASSLFPDPGPQHF	TGTGCCAGCAGCTTATTCCCCGACCCGGGGCCCCAGCATTTT
TRBV19	15	-	-	TRBJ1-2	CASSIEAGVNSGYTF	TGTGCCAGTAGTATAGAGGCAGGGGTGAATTCTGGCTACACCTTC
TRBV4-1	18	-	TRBD1	TRBJ1-1	CASSAYPLDRGSGTEAFF	TGCGCCAGCAGCGCCTATCCTTTGGACAGGGGTTCGGGCACTGAAGCTTTCTTT
TRBV4-1	19	-	-	TRBJ2-1	CASSHPLIPSRFSYNEQFF	TGCGCCAGCAGCCACCCACTAATTCCAAGTAGATTTTCATACAATGAGCAGTTCTTC
TRBV30	13	-	-	TRBJ1-5	CASAGKSNQPQHF	TGTGCCTCCGCGGGAAAAAGTAATCAGCCCCAGCATTTT
TRBV24-1	17	-	TRBD2	TRBJ2-1	CATSDYRAGTSDGEQFF	TGTGCCACCAGTGACTACCGGGCCGGGACTAGCGACGGTGAGCAGTTCTTC
TRBV24-1	16	once	TRBD2	TRBJ2-3	CATSEGVRTSGYTQYF	TGTGCCACCAGTGAAGGTGTGAGGACTAGCGGGTATACGCAGTATTTT
TRBV19	16	-	TRBD2	TRBJ2-1	CASSALAGIRSNEQFF	TGTGCCAGTAGTGCCCTAGCGGGAATCCGCTCCAATGAGCAGTTCTTC
TRBV9	13	-	-	TRBJ2-1	CASSVNSDNEQFF	TGTGCCAGCAGCGTAAATAGCGACAATGAGCAGTTCTTC
TRBV7-8	15	once	-	TRBJ1-4	CASTGGMATNEKLFF	TGTGCCAGCACCGGGGGGATGGCAACTAATGAAAAACTGTTTTTT
TRBV12-5	13	-	-	TRBJ2-7	CASGSRGNYEQYF	TGTGCTAGTGGTTCCCGGGGAAACTACGAGCAGTACTTC
TRBV3-1/TRBV3-2	13	many	TRBD1	TRBJ1-2	CASSRDRNYGYTF	TGTGCCAGCAGCCGGGACAGGAACTATGGCTACACCTTC
TRBV7-8	15	few	TRBD1	TRBJ2-7	CASSFGTGWYHEQYF	TGTGCCAGCAGCTTTGGGACAGGGTGGTATCACGAGCAGTACTTC
TRBV30	15	few	-	TRBJ1-3	CACSGHKTTGNTIYF	TGTGCCTGTTCCGGACATAAGACCACTGGAAACACCATATATTTT
TRBV30	16	-	-	TRBJ1-3	CAWISLSGPLQNTIYF	TGTGCCTGGATTTCACTTTCAGGTCCTTTGCAAAACACCATATATTTT
TRBV28	18	-	TRBD2	TRBJ2-5	CASSSPGLAGGTQETQYF	TGTGCCAGCAGTTCCCCGGGACTAGCGGGAGGCACACAAGAGACCCAGTACTTC
TRBV20-1	11	-	-	TRBJ2-3	CSSSRGDTQYF	TGCAGTAGCAGCAGGGGAGATACGCAGTATTTT
TRBV5-5	15	few	-	TRBJ2-3	CASSFPRQVTDTQYF	TGTGCCAGCAGCTTTCCTCGACAGGTCACAGATACGCAGTATTTT
TRBV5-1	14	once	-	TRBJ2-1	CASSPGGTVNEQFF	TGCGCCAGCAGCCCCGGCGGGACAGTCAATGAGCAGTTCTTC
TRBV27	14	few	TRBD1	TRBJ1-1	CASSLLFRGFEAFF	TGTGCCAGCAGTTTATTGTTCAGGGGGTTTGAAGCTTTCTTT
TRBV28	12	-	-	TRBJ1-2	CASSPSNYGYTF	TGTGCCAGCAGCCCGAGTAACTATGGCTACACCTTC
TRBV20-1	13	few	-	TRBJ1-4	CSASGGGGEKLFF	TGCAGTGCCAGTGGGGGGGGCGGTGAAAAACTGTTTTTT
TRBV6-2/TRBV6-3	14	-	TRBD1	TRBJ1-2	CASSYLGTEYGYTF	TGTGCCAGCAGTTACCTGGGGACAGAGTATGGCTACACCTTC
TRBV5-1	15	-	TRBD1	TRBJ2-5	CASSLRTGLQETQYF	TGCGCCAGCAGCTTGAGGACAGGGCTCCAAGAGACCCAGTACTTC
TRBV9	11	-	-	TRBJ2-3	CASSVRDTQYF	TGTGCCAGCAGCGTCCGAGATACGCAGTATTTT
TRBV5-1	14	once	TRBD1	TRBJ1-4	CASSSGGLGEKLFF	TGCGCCAGCAGCTCAGGGGGCTTGGGTGAAAAACTGTTTTTT